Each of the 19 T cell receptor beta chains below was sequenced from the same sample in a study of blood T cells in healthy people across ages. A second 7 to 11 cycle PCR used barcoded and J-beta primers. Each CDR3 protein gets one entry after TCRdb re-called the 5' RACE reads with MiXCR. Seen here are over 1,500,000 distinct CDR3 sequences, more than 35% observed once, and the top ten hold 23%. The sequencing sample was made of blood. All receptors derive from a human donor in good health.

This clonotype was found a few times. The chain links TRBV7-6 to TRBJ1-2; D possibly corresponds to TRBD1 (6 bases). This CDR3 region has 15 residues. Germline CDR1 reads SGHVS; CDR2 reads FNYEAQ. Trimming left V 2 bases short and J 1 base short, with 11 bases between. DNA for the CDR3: TGTGCCAGCAGCTTAAGGGGGGGCAATAACTATGGCTACACCTTC. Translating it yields CASSLRGGNNYGYTF.

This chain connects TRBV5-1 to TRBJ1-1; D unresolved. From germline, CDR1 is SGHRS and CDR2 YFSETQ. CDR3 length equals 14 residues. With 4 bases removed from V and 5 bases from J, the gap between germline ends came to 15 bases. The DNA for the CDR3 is TGCGCCAGCAGCCTGGACCCGGGGTGGACTGAAGCTTTCTTT. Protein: CASSLDPGWTEAFF.

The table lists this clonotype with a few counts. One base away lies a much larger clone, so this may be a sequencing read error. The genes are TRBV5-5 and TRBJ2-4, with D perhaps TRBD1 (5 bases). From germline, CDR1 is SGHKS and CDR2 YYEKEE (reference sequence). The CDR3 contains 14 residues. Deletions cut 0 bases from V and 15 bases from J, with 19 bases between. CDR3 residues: CASSLGQLGTERYF. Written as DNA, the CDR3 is TGTGCCAGCAGCTTGGGACAGTTAGGAACGGAGCGGTACTTC.

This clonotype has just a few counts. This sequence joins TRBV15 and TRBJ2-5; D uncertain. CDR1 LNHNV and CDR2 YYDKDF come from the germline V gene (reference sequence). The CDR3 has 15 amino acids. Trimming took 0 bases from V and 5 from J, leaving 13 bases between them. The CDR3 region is CATSRDQGGDETQYF. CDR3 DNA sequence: TGTGCCACCAGCAGAGATCAAGGTGGGGATGAGACCCAGTACTTC.

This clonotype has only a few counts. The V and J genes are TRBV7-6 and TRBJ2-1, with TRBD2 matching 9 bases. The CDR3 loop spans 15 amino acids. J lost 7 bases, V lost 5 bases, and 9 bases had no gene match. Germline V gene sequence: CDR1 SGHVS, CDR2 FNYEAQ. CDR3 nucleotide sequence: TGTGCCAGCAGCCACGGGACTAGCTTTTCAAATGAGCAGTTCTTC. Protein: CASSHGTSFSNEQFF.

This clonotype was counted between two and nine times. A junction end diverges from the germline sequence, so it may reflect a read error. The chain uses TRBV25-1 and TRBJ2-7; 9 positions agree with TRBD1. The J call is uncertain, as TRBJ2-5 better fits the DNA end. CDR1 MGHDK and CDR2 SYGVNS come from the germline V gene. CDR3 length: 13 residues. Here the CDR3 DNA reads TGTGTCAGCACTAAGGGACAGGGAGAGACCCAGTACTTC. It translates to CVSTKGQGETQYF.

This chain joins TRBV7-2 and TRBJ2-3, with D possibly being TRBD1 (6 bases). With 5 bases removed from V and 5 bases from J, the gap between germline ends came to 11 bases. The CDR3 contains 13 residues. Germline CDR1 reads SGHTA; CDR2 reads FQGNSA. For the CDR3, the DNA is TGTGCCAGCAGCACAGACAGGTTAGATACGCAGTATTTT. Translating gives CASSTDRLDTQYF.

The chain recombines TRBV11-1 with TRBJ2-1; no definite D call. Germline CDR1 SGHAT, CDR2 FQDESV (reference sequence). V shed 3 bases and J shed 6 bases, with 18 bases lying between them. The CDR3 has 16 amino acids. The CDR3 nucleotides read TGTGCCAGCAGCTTGGACCTAATTTCGTTAGGCAATGAGCAGTTCTTC. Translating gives CASSLDLISLGNEQFF.

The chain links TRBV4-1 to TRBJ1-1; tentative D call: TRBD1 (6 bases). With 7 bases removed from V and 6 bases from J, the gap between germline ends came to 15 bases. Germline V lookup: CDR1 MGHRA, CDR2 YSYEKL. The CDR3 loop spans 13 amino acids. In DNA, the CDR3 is TGCGCCAGCAATGCCCAGGGGAGCGCTGAAGCTTTCTTT. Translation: CASNAQGSAEAFF.

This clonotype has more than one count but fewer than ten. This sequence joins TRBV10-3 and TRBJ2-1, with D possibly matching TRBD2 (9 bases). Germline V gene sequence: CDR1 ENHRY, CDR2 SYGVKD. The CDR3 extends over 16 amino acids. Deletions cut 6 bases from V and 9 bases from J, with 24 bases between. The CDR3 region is CAISDPGGGGAAEQFF. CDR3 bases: TGTGCCATCAGCGACCCAGGGGGCGGGGGGGCCGCTGAGCAGTTCTTC.

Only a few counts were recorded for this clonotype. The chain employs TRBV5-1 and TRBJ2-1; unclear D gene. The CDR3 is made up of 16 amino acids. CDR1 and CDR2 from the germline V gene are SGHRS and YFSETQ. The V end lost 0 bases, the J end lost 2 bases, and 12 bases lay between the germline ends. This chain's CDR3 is CASSLANGFTYNEQFF. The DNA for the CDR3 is TGCGCCAGCAGCTTGGCCAACGGGTTTACCTACAATGAGCAGTTCTTC.

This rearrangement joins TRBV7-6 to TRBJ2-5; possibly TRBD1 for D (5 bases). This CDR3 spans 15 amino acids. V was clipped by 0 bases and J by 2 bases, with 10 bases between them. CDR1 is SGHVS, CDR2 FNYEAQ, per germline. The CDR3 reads CASSLAATVQETQYF. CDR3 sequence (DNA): TGTGCCAGCAGCTTAGCTGCGACAGTACAAGAGACCCAGTACTTC.

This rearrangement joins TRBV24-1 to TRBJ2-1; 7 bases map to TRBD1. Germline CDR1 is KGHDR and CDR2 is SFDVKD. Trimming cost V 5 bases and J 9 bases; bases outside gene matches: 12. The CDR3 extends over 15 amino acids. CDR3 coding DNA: TGTGCCACCAGTGCCTTTAGGACAGGTGAGGCTGAGCAGTTCTTC. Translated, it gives CATSAFRTGEAEQFF.

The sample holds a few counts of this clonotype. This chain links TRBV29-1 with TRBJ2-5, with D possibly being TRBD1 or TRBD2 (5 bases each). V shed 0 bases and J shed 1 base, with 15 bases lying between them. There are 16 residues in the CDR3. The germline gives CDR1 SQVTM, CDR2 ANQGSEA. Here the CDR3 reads CSVEDPGTKAQETQYF. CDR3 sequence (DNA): TGCAGCGTTGAAGACCCCGGGACGAAGGCCCAAGAGACCCAGTACTTC.

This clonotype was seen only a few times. The CDR3 is CATSSPRGAGNQPQHF. The CDR3 region has the DNA TGTGCCACCAGCAGCCCCCGCGGCGCGGGCAATCAGCCCCAGCATTTT. The chain has TRBV15 and TRBJ1-5, with D unresolved. The CDR3 totals 16 residues. With 3 bases removed from V and 2 bases from J, the gap between germline ends came to 14 bases. Germline V gene sequence: CDR1 LNHNV, CDR2 YYDKDF (reference sequence).

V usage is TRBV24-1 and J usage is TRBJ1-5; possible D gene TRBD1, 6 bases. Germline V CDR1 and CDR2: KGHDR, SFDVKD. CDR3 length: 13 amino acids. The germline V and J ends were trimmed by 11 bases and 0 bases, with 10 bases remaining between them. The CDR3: CAIGGSSNQPQHF. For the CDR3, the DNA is TGTGCCATTGGGGGCAGTAGCAATCAGCCCCAGCATTTT.

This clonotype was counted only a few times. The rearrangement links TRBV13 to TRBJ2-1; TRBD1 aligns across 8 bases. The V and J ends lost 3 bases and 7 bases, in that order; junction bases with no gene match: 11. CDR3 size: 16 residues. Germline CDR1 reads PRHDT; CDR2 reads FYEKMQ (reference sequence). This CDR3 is CASSFPTRQGLNEQFF. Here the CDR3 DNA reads TGTGCCAGCAGCTTTCCGACAAGACAGGGGTTGAATGAGCAGTTCTTC.

The CDR3 reads CASLRRGGRETQYF. CDR3 nucleotide sequence: TGTGCCAGCTTACGACGGGGGGGACGAGAGACCCAGTACTTC. The V call is TRBV2, the J call TRBJ2-5, with 8 bases that match TRBD2. The CDR3 extends over 14 amino acids. Germline CDR1 and CDR2: SNHLY and FYNNEI. The V and J ends lost 8 bases and 4 bases, in that order; junction bases with no gene match: 9.

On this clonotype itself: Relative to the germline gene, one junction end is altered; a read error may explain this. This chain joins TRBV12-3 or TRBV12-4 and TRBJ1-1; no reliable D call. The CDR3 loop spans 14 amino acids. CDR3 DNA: TGTGCCAGCAGTTTATTCAATCGGAACACTGAGGCTTTCTTT. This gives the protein CASSLFNRNTEAFF.